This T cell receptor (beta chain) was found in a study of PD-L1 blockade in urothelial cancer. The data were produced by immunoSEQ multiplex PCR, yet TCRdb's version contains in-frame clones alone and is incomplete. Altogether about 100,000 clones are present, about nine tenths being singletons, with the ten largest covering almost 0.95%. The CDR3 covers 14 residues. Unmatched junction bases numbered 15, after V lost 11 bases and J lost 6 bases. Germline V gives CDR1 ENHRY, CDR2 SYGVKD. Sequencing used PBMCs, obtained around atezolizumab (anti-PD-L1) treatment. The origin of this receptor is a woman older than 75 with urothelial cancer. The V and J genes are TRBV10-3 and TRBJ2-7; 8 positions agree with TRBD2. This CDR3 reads CASRSGGGAVEQYF. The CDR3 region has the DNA TGTGCCTCACGGTCGGGGGGGGGCGCGGTCGAGCAGTACTTC.